The present entry profiles one T cell receptor (beta chain) with its context. The data stem from a study of blood T cell repertoires in COVID-19. Study overall: Whether acute or convalescent, the COVID-19 samples came from the United States, Italy and Spain.

In the original analysis: Quantification of nucleated cells was approximated via reference gene primer amplification. Here immunoSEQ multiplex PCR was the method, and the copy in TCRdb shows in-frame clones only, minus some. Clone size and V and J calls were adopted from that table, with D and trimming inferred from the DNA. The sample carries some 250,000 clones, roughly 90% recorded once. Trimming cost V 0 bases and J 1 base; bases outside gene matches: 5. Germline loops: CDR1 SGHVS, CDR2 FNYEAQ. This CDR3 is built from 16 residues. Sequencing used peripheral blood. This chain joins TRBV7-6 and TRBJ2-5; 7 bases match TRBD1. The clonotype comes from a human donor in a cohort sampled during active COVID-19. DNA for the CDR3: TGTGCCAGCAGCTTAGCGGGGACAGCCATCCAAGAGACCCAGTACTTC. Encoded protein: CASSLAGTAIQETQYF.